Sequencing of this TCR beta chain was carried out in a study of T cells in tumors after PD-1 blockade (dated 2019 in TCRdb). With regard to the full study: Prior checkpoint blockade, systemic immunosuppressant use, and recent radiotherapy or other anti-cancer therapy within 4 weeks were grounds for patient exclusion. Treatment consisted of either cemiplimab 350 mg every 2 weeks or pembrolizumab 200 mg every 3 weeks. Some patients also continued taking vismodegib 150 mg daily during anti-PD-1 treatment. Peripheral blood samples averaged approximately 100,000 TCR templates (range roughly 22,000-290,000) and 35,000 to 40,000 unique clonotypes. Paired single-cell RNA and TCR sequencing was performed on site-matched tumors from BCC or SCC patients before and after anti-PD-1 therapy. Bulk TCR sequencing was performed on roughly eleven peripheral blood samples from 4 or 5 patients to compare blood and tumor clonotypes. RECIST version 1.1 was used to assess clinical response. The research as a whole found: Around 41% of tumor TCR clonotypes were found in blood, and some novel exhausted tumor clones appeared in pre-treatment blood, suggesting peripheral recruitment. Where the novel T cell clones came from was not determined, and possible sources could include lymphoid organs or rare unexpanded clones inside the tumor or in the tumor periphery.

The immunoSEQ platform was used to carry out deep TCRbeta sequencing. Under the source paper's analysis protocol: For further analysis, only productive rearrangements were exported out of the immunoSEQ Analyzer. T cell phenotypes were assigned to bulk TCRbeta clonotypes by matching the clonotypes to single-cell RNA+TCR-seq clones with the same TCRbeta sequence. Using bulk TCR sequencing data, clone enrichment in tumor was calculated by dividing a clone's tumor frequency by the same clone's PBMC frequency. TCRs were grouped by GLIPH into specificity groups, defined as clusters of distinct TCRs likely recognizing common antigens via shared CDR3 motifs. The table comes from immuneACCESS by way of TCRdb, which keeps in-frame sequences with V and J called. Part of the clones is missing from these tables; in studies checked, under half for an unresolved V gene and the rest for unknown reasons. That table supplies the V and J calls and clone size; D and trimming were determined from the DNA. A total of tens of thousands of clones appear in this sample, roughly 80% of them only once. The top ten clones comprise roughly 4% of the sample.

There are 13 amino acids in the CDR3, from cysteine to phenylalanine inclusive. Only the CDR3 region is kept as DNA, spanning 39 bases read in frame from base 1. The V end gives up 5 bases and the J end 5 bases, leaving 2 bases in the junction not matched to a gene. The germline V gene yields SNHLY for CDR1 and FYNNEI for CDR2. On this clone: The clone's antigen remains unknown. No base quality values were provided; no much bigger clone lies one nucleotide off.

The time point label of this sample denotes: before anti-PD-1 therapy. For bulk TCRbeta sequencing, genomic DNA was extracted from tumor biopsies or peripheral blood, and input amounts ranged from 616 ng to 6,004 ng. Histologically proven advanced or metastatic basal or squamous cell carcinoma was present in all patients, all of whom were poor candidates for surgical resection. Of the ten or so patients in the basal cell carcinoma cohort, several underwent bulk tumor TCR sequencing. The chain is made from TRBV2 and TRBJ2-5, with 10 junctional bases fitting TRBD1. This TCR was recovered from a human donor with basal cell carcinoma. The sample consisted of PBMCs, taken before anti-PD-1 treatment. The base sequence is TGTGCCAGCAGTATGGGACAGGGGGAGACCCAGTACTTC. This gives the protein CASSMGQGETQYF.